Shown below are 22 T cell receptor beta chains from a single sample sequenced in a study of blood T cell repertoires in COVID-19. Clones were read by immunoSEQ multiplex PCR, and TCRdb kept only the in-frame ones, dropping some. The sample has about 160,000 clones, approximately 84% seen once. Source material: peripheral blood. The origin of the receptors is a woman aged 80 or over with acute or convalescent COVID-19.

This chain joins TRBV4-1 and TRBJ2-5; the match to TRBD1 covers 7 bases. The ends lost 0 bases at V and 2 bases at J; junction bases unmatched: 0. This CDR3 region has 14 residues. The germline gives CDR1 MGHRA, CDR2 YSYEKL. The CDR3 DNA sequence: TGCGCCAGCAGCCAAGACAGGGGGCAAGAGACCCAGTACTTC. This sequence encodes CASSQDRGQETQYF.

This sequence joins TRBV10-3 and TRBJ2-1; 8 positions match TRBD1. Looked up from germline, CDR1 is ENHRY and CDR2 is SYGVKD. There are 14 residues in the CDR3. V dropped 2 bases and J dropped 7; count of bases not matched to a gene: 4. Here the CDR3 DNA reads TGTGCCATCAGTGAGGCAGGGGGCCGGAATGAGCAGTTCTTC. Its translation is CAISEAGGRNEQFF.

The rearrangement links TRBV27 to TRBJ2-5; TRBD2 matches at 8 bases. This CDR3 spans 14 amino acids. Germline loops: CDR1 MNHEY, CDR2 SMNVEV (reference sequence). The trim removed 6 bases at V and 4 bases at J, leaving 7 bases unmatched. The CDR3 reads CASRDLAGRETQYF. CDR3 nucleotides: TGTGCCAGCAGGGATTTAGCGGGGCGAGAGACCCAGTACTTC.

The chain combines TRBV5-5 with TRBJ2-1; D gene unclear. The CDR3 sequence is 16 residues long. Germline V gene lookup returns CDR1 SGHKS and CDR2 YYEKEE (reference sequence). V was cut by 0 bases and J by 2 bases, with 12 bases left in between. CDR3 sequence: CASSLVPEQAYNEQFF. CDR3 DNA sequence: TGTGCCAGCAGCTTGGTTCCCGAGCAAGCCTACAATGAGCAGTTCTTC. The whole variable domain, remainder taken from reference TRBV5-5 and TRBJ2-1, is DAGVTQSPTHLIKTRGQQVTLRCSPISGHKSVSWYQQVLGQGPQFIFQYYEKEERGRGNFPDRFSARQFPNYSSELNVNALLLGDSALYLCASSLVPEQAYNEQFFGPGTRLTVL.

This clone was seen just once. The rearrangement uses TRBV6-5 and TRBJ2-1; D call uncertain. This CDR3 has 13 residues. Germline CDR1 and CDR2: MNHEY and SVGAGI. V shed 2 bases and J shed 10 bases, with 12 bases lying between them. DNA for the CDR3: TGTGCCAGCAGTTACGCCCCTTCCAGGGAGCAGTTCTTC. Protein sequence: CASSYAPSREQFF.

This clone was picked up one time. The rearrangement joins TRBV19 to TRBJ1-1; D gene unclear. Trimming removed 3 bases from V and 1 base from J, with 3 bases in between. CDR1 LNHDA and CDR2 SQIVND come from the germline V gene (reference sequence). CDR3 length: 12 residues. CDR3 in amino acids: CASSIRNTEAFF. Written as DNA, the CDR3 is TGTGCCAGTAGTATCCGGAACACTGAAGCTTTCTTT. The variable domain in full, completed from reference TRBV19 and TRBJ1-1, reads DGGITQSPKYLFRKEGQNVTLSCEQNLNHDAMYWYRQDPGQGLRLIYYSQIVNDFQKGDIAEGYSVSREKKESFPLTVTSAQKNPTAFYLCASSIRNTEAFFGQGTRLTVV.

This chain connects TRBV12-5 to TRBJ1-1; no clear D gene. V lost 5 bases, J lost 1 base, and 11 bases lay in between. The CDR3 totals 14 residues. Germline V gene lookup returns CDR1 LGHNT and CDR2 FRNRAP. The CDR3 is CASGIKEGNTEAFF. The CDR3 region has the DNA TGTGCTAGTGGTATTAAAGAGGGGAACACTGAAGCTTTCTTT.

The V gene is TRBV2, the J gene TRBJ2-3; 13 nucleotides align to TRBD2. V dropped 9 bases and J dropped 0; count of bases not matched to a gene: 3. CDR1 and CDR2 (germline): SNHLY, FYNNEI. CDR3 length: 15 amino acids. CDR3: CARGLAGPSTDTQYF. The CDR3 DNA reads as TGTGCCAGGGGACTAGCGGGGCCTAGCACAGATACGCAGTATTTT.

The rearrangement uses TRBV7-8 and TRBJ1-6; maybe TRBD1 (6 bases). CDR1 is SGHVS and CDR2 is FQNEAQ in the germline V gene. This CDR3 region has 15 residues. The ends were cut back, 4 bases at V and 8 bases at J, with 15 bases in the middle. As DNA, the CDR3 is TGTGCCAGCAGCTCGTTCGACAGGCCCTATTCACCCCTCCACTTT. Protein: CASSSFDRPYSPLHF. The full variable domain, rest sourced from reference TRBV7-8 and TRBJ1-6, is GAGVSQSPRYKVAKRGQDVALRCDPISGHVSLFWYQQALGQGPEFLTYFQNEAQLDKSGLPSDRFFAERPEGSVSTLKIQRTQQEDSAVYLCASSSFDRPYSPLHFGNGTRLTVT.

CDR3 in DNA: TGTGCCAGCAGCTCAACGGGACTAGCGGAAATACAAGAGACCCAGTACTTC. Translation gives CASSSTGLAEIQETQYF. The rearrangement joins TRBV5-4 to TRBJ2-5; TRBD2 matches 11 bases. V lost 3 bases to trimming and J lost 2 bases; unmatched junction nucleotides: 9. The CDR3 runs to 17 residues. Germline CDR1 and CDR2: SGHNT and YYREEE (reference sequence).

The chain combines TRBV19 with TRBJ2-7; D is perhaps TRBD2 (5 bases). The V gene's germline CDR1 is LNHDA and CDR2 SQIVND (reference sequence). CDR3 size: 12 residues. The V gene lost 1 base and the J gene lost 4 bases, with 5 bases spanning the gap. The CDR3 reads CASSIGTYEQYF. CDR3 DNA sequence: TGTGCCAGTAGTATAGGGACTTACGAGCAGTACTTC.

This clone has just a few counts. Written as DNA, the CDR3 is TGTGCCAGCAGCGTTGCGACAGGGGGCCTCGAGCAGTACTTC. This codes for CASSVATGGLEQYF. The rearrangement uses TRBV7-2 and TRBJ2-7; TRBD1 matches 10 bases. Germline V gene data show CDR1 as SGHTA and CDR2 as FQGNSA. This CDR3 has 14 residues. V lost 5 bases to trimming and J lost 6 bases; unmatched junction nucleotides: 7. Complete variable domain (other parts from reference TRBV7-2 and TRBJ2-7): GAGVSQSPSNKVTEKGKDVELRCDPISGHTALYWYRQSLGQGLEFLIYFQGNSAPDKSGLPSDRFSAERTGGSVSTLTIQRTQQEDSAVYLCASSVATGGLEQYFGPGTRLTVT.

This rearrangement joins TRBV7-2 to TRBJ2-5, with 10 bases fitting TRBD1. This CDR3 spans 16 amino acids. Trimming removed 3 bases from V and 1 base from J; junction bases left unmatched: 5. The germline V gene encodes CDR1 SGHTA and CDR2 FQGNSA. DNA of the CDR3: TGTGCCAGCAGCTTCCGGGACAGGGGAATCCAAGAGACCCAGTACTTC. This sequence encodes CASSFRDRGIQETQYF.

This clone was seen more than once but under ten times. The V call is TRBV9, the J call TRBJ2-5, with D perhaps matching TRBD1 (6 bases). This CDR3 region has 15 residues. The germline V and J ends were trimmed by 4 bases and 6 bases, with 19 bases remaining between them. CDR1 and CDR2 from the germline V gene are SGDLS and YYNGEE. The CDR3: CASSPGTGTIKTQYF. CDR3 coding DNA: TGTGCCAGCAGCCCAGGTACCGGGACAATTAAGACCCAGTACTTC.

V is TRBV3-1 (or the pseudogene TRBV3-2) and J is TRBJ2-5, with TRBD2 as a possible D gene (5 bases). The CDR3 extends over 13 amino acids. Trimming removed 4 bases from V and 5 bases from J, with 11 bases in between. CDR1 is LGHDT, CDR2 YNNKEL, per germline (reference sequence). CDR3: CASSLGGRETQYF. The CDR3 DNA is TGTGCCAGCAGCCTAGGAGGCCGGGAGACCCAGTACTTC.

The CDR3 coding sequence is TGTGCCAGCAGCTCCGGGACAGTGGAATTCGATGAGCAGTTCTTC. This translates into CASSSGTVEFDEQFF. This chain links TRBV7-2 with TRBJ2-1, with 7 bases matching TRBD1. The CDR3 totals 15 residues. Germline V gene sequence: CDR1 SGHTA, CDR2 FQGNSA. With 4 bases clipped from V and 8 bases from J, the junction kept 11 bases outside the gene matches.

The rearrangement uses TRBV18 and TRBJ2-2; TRBD1 agrees at 8 bases. Germline V gives CDR1 KGHSH, CDR2 LQKENI. The CDR3 contains 17 residues. Trimming removed 0 bases from V and 1 base from J; junction bases left unmatched: 4. CDR3 sequence: CASSPPVGQENTGELFF. The CDR3 DNA reads TGTGCCAGCTCACCACCGGTGGGACAGGAGAACACCGGGGAGCTGTTTTTT.

The chain carries TRBV3-1 (or the pseudogene TRBV3-2) and TRBJ2-2; 9 bases align to TRBD1. J gave up 7 bases and V 4 bases, and 10 bases lay outside the gene matches. CDR1 LGHDT and CDR2 YNNKEL come from the germline V gene (reference sequence). The length of the CDR3 is 16 residues. CDR3 region: CASSRADRGSVGELFF. The CDR3 coding sequence is TGTGCCAGCAGCCGAGCGGACAGGGGAAGTGTCGGGGAGCTGTTTTTT.

The chain has TRBV18 and TRBJ2-2; D gene ambiguous. Germline assignment: CDR1 KGHSH and CDR2 LQKENI. This CDR3 region has 19 residues. With 0 bases removed from V and 0 bases from J, the gap between germline ends came to 17 bases. This CDR3 reads CASSPPPRNSYTNTGELFF. Written as DNA, the CDR3 is TGTGCCAGCTCACCACCTCCGCGGAATTCTTATACGAACACCGGGGAGCTGTTTTTT.

The J gene is TRBJ1-2, the V gene TRBV24-1, with 9 bases that match TRBD1. Germline V gene data show CDR1 as KGHDR and CDR2 as SFDVKD. V was pared by 4 bases and J by 7 bases, with 3 bases of the junction left unmatched. The CDR3 is made up of 13 amino acids. CDR3 DNA sequence: TGTGCCACCAGTGACGACAGGGGGTTTGGCTACACCTTC. Protein: CATSDDRGFGYTF.

V and J are TRBV20-1 and TRBJ1-4; TRBD1 might be the D (6 bases). V was clipped by 3 bases and J by 8 bases, with 10 bases between them. This CDR3 contains 12 residues. In germline, CDR1 is DFQATT, CDR2 SNEGSKA (reference sequence). CDR3 nucleotide sequence: TGCAGTGCTAGTGGGGGCCGGGAAAAACTGTTTTTT. Translating gives CSASGGREKLFF.

This chain uses TRBV7-6 with TRBJ2-2, with 15 bases fitting TRBD2. The CDR3 contains 17 residues. Germline V lookup: CDR1 SGHVS, CDR2 FNYEAQ. The V and J ends lost 6 bases and 6 bases, in that order; junction bases with no gene match: 8. CDR3 protein: CASRGGLAGGVSGELFF. In nucleotides, the CDR3 is TGTGCCAGCAGGGGGGGACTAGCGGGAGGAGTGTCCGGGGAGCTGTTTTTT. Full variable domain (remainder filled in from reference TRBV7-6 and TRBJ2-2): GAGVSQSPRYKVTKRGQDVALRCDPISGHVSLYWYRQALGQGPEFLTYFNYEAQQDKSGLPNDRFSAERPEGSISTLTIQRTEQRDSAMYRCASRGGLAGGVSGELFFGEGSRLTVL.